This T cell receptor beta chain was documented in a study of neoadjuvant nivolumab and ipilimumab in lung cancer. The overall study: Nivolumab 3 mg/kg was given days 1, 15 and 29, plus ipilimumab 1 mg/kg day 1 in combination.

Study-level findings and limits: Only two of four nivolumab-treated tumors gained richness and clonality by surgery. Higher pretherapy blood TCR richness went with higher resected-tumor richness.

CDR1 is SQVTM and CDR2 is ANQGSEA in the germline V gene. CDR3 length: 12 amino acids. V lost 7 bases, J lost 4 bases, and 13 bases lay in between. Notes on this clone: Its antigen is currently unknown.

Method: immunoSEQ multiplex PCR; TCRdb's copy keeps in-frame clones and lacks some. The data show about 7,300 clones, more than 70% seen once. Specimen: tumor tissue, collected after neoadjuvant nivolumab, alone or with ipilimumab, at or shortly before surgery. The TCR originated in an adult with non-small cell lung cancer. The rearrangement joins TRBV29-1 to TRBJ1-2; D possibly corresponds to TRBD1 (5 bases). The CDR3 DNA reads as TGCAGCGCCTCAGGGACCGTCTATGGCTACACCTTC. Residues: CSASGTVYGYTF.